One and the same sample provided the 6 T cell receptor beta chains below, sequenced in a study of cytomegalovirus exposure and HLA in healthy donors (dated by TCRdb to 2015 to 2018). Preparation of the library involved the immunoSEQ multiplex PCR assay. For the multiplex PCR, a mixture combining 60 forward primers for TCR Vbeta segments and 13 reverse primers for TCR Jbeta segments was used. Held by TCRdb, this immuneACCESS table contains in-frame sequences only and omits some clones. Under half of the omission traces to an unresolved V gene where checked; the cause of the rest is unknown. This sample comprises roughly 49,000 clones, 81% of them detected only once. The top ten constitute about 2.3% of the sample. The source material was PBMCs. These receptors were obtained from a boy aged 5-17 years in good health and CMV-seropositive.

This clone was observed once. The rearrangement links TRBV7-8 to TRBJ2-7; perhaps TRBD2 as D (5 bases). This CDR3 region has 12 residues. Germline CDR1 and CDR2: SGHVS and FQNEAQ. Trimming pared 2 bases from V and 5 bases from J, leaving 7 bases between. CDR3 amino acids: CASSLSRDEQYF. The CDR3 bases are TGTGCCAGCAGCTTATCGCGGGACGAGCAGTACTTC.

CDR3 bases: TGCGCCAGCAGCCACCTCTCTGGAAACACCATATATTTT. Its translation is CASSHLSGNTIYF. V usage is TRBV4-1 and J usage is TRBJ1-3; no clear D. The CDR3 consists of 13 residues. V gave up 3 bases and J gave up 0 bases, with 3 bases separating them. The germline gives CDR1 MGHRA, CDR2 YSYEKL.

The CDR3 DNA reads TGTGCCAGCAGAAAGCAGGACAGGGCGTACGAGCAGTACTTC. The encoded protein is CASRKQDRAYEQYF. The J gene is TRBJ2-7, the V gene TRBV6-5, with 8 bases aligning to TRBD1. The J segment lost 4 bases and the V segment lost 6 bases, leaving 8 bases of the junction unmatched. Germline V CDR1 and CDR2: MNHEY, SVGAGI. The CDR3 consists of 14 residues.

This rearrangement joins TRBV18 to TRBJ2-1; 8 bases align to TRBD2. The CDR3 is made up of 17 amino acids. The V gene end was trimmed by 6 bases and the J gene end by 6 bases; junction bases not matched to a gene: 16. Germline V lookup: CDR1 KGHSH, CDR2 LQKENI. The CDR3 protein is CASSFGDGGAYRNEQFF. The CDR3 bases are TGTGCCAGCTCCTTCGGGGACGGGGGGGCCTACCGCAATGAGCAGTTCTTC.

This clone has just a few counts. The chain is built from TRBV6-1 and TRBJ2-7; D is unresolved. The germline V gene encodes CDR1 MNHNS and CDR2 SASEGT. This CDR3 is built from 13 residues. The chain's CDR3 is CFFKQKAAYEQYF. The CDR3 coding sequence is TGTTTTTTCAAGCAGAAGGCGGCATACGAGCAGTACTTC.

The chain combines TRBV11-2 with TRBJ1-1; 8 bases line up with TRBD1. Germline CDR1 SGHAT, CDR2 FQNNGV. The V and J ends lost 6 bases and 1 base, in that order; junction bases with no gene match: 4. The CDR3 consists of 14 residues. The CDR3 loop is CASRADRGNTEAFF. The CDR3 DNA reads as TGTGCCAGCAGGGCCGACAGGGGGAACACTGAAGCTTTCTTT.